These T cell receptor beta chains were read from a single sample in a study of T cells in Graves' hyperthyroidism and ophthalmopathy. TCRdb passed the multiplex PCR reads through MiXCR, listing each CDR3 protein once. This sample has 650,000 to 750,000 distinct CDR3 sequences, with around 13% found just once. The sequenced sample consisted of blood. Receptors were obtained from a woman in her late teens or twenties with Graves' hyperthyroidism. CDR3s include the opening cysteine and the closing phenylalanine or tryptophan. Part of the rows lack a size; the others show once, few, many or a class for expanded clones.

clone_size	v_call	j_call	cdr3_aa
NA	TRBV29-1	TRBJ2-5	CSVERPLRETQYF
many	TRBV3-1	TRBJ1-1	CASRLRGAEAFF
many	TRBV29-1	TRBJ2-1	CSVTLRRGDNEQFF
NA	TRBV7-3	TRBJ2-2	CASSKGLGTGELFF
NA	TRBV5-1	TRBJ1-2	CASSLWTGGADYGYTF
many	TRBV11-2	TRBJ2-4	CASSGFSGKNIQYF
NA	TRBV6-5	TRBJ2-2	CASSYGGGGAGELFF
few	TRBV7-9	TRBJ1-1	CASSLDANRNTEAFF
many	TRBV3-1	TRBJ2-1	CASSQSLAGRFF
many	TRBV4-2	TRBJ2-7	CASSQDMSGPAGEQYF
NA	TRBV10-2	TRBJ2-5	CAARTSGQETQYF
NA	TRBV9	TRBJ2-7	CASSVFGQGDREQYF
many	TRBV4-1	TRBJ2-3	CASSQVRLGTDTQYF
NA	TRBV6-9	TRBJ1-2	CASSSTEDRFSYGYTF
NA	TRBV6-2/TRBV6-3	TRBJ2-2	CASRVQGYTGELFF
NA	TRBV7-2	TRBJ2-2	CASSPRLKVGGPTGELFF
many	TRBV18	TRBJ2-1	CASSLSRDRVNEQFF
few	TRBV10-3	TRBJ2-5	CATGGGQETQYF
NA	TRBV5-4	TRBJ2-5	CASSLDSGRETQYF
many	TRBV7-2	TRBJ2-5	CASSSRLAGGETQYF
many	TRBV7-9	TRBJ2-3	CASSLGSSGYTDTQYF
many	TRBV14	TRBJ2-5	CASSQETGAGETQYF
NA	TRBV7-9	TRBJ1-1	CASSRIDRLAEAFF
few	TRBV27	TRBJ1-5	CASSPTDLRTGQQPQHF
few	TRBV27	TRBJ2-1	CASSRSAGGAYNEQFF
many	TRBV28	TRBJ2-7	CASKGTAISYEQYF
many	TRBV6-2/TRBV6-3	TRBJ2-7	CASISGRYSYEQYF
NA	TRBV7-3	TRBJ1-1	CASSLSRVGFGDTEAFF
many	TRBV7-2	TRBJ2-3	CASSLGRQGKLASTDTQYF
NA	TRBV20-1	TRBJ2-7	CSAYRDYFSYEQYF
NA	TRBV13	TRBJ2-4	CASSGSGGARDIQYF
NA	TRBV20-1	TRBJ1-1	CSARGKGTGVEAFF
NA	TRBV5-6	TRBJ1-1	CASSYPGQGPGTEAFF
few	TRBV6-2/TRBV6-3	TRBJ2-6	CASRAKGVLNSGANVLTF
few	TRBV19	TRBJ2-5	CASSSWTSSDVETQYF
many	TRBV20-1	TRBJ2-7	CSASGLAGSEQYF
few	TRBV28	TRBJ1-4	CASSLRSGGDEKLFF
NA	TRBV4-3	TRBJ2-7	CASSQEIWLAGDPFYEQYF
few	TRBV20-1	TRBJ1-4	CSARVRAEKLFF
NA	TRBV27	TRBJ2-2	CASSYYWAGAVGELFF
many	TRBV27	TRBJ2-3	CASEERGLARYTQYF
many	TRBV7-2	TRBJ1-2	CASSPREGNYGYTF
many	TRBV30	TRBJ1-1	CAWTGMNTEAFF
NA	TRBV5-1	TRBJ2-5	CASSFHQETQYF
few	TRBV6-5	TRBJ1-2	CASSYTGTDYGYTF
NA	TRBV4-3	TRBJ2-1	CASSHFSLPRNEQFF
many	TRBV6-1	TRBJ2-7	CASRVGLASHSYEQYF
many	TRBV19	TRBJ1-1	CASSPDTRPTNTEAFF
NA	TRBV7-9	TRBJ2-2	CASSLLQGAGELFF
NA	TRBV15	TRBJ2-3	CATSRGAGEGTDTQYF
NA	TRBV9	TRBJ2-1	CASSVTSGLNEQFF